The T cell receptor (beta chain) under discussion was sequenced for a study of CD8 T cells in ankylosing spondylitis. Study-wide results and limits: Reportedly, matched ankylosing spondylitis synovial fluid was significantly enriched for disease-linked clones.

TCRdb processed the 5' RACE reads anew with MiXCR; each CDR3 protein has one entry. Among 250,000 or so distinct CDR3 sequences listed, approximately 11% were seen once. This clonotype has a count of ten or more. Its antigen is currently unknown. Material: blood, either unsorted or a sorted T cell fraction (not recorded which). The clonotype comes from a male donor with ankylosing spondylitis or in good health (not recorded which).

This chain's CDR3 is CASSPVENTEAFF. The CDR3 region has the DNA TGTGCCAGCTCACCGGTCGAGAACACTGAAGCTTTCTTT. The V call is TRBV18, the J call TRBJ1-1; D gene uncertain. V lost 3 bases and J lost 1, with 6 bases in between. This CDR3 contains 13 residues. Germline CDR1 KGHSH, CDR2 LQKENI.